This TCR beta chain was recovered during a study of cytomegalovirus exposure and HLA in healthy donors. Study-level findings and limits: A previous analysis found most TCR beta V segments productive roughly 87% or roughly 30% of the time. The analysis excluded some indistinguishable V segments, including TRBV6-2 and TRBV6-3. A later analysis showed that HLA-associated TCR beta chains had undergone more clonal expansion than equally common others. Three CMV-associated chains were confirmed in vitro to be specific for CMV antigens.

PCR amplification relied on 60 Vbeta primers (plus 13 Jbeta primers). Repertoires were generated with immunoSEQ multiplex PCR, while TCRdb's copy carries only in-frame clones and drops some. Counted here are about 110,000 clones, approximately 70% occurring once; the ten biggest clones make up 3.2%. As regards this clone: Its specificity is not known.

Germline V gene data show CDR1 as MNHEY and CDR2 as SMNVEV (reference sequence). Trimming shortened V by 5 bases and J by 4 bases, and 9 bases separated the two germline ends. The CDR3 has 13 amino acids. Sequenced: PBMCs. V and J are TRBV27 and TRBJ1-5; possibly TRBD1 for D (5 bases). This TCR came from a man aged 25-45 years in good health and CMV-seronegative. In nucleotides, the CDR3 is TGTGCCAGCAGTCGACAGTTTAATCAGCCCCAGCATTTT. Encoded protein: CASSRQFNQPQHF.